This TCR beta chain was recorded in a study of cytomegalovirus exposure and HLA in healthy donors. The study, taken as a whole, reports: While the bulk of TCR sequences proved rare, some public TCRs turned up in many donors. High specificity and sensitivity for cytomegalovirus status were reported for the classifier.

This CDR3 spans 15 amino acids. 60 Vbeta and 13 Jbeta primers were used in PCR. Measured with immunoSEQ multiplex PCR; TCRdb has only the in-frame clones, and not every one. The sample lists tens of thousands of clones, about 80% seen once, with roughly 1.5% in the top ten. Remarks on this clone: Its antigen is as yet unknown.

Sequenced sample: PBMCs. The clonotype comes from a female donor in good health and CMV-seronegative. The genes are TRBV21-1 and TRBJ1-1. TRBV21-1 is designated a pseudogene. The CDR3 sequence: CASSKGPGRFSEAFF. As DNA, the CDR3 is TGTGCCAGCAGCAAAGGCCCGGGGAGGTTTTCTGAAGCTTTCTTT.